A selection of T cell receptor beta chains follows, all from one sample in a study of blood T cell repertoires in COVID-19. The table came from immunoSEQ multiplex PCR; TCRdb's copy has only in-frame clones and leaves some out. The table shows about 210,000 clones, with 80% to 90% occurring only once. The sequenced sample was peripheral blood. The source is a middle-aged man with active or convalescent COVID-19. CDR3s include the opening cysteine and the closing phenylalanine or tryptophan. A D gene is named only where the DNA matches it firmly. The size of a clone is reported for some rows only, either as once, few or many, or as a class for expanded clones.

cdr3_nt cdr3_aa d_call v_call clone_size j_call
TGTGCCAGCAGCCCCGTACGGACAGGGACTAATGAAAAACTGTTTTTT CASSPVRTGTNEKLFF TRBD1 TRBV28 . TRBJ1-4
TGTGCCAGTAGTATGGGTAACAGGAACACTGAAGCTTTCTTT CASSMGNRNTEAFF . TRBV19 . TRBJ1-1
TGCAGCGTTGATGCCCCTGACAGGGTGGTCACTGAAGCTTTCTTT CSVDAPDRVVTEAFF TRBD1 TRBV29-1 . TRBJ1-1
TGTGCCAGCAGCTTGGGGGGAGGGTCATACAATGAGCAGTTCTTC CASSLGGGSYNEQFF TRBD2 TRBV7-2 . TRBJ2-1
TGTGCCAGCAGCGTAGGGGTTGCGGGGGGACATGAGCAGTTCTTC CASSVGVAGGHEQFF TRBD2 TRBV9 . TRBJ2-1
TGCGCCAGCAGCTTGCGCGGGGAGAGCTCTGGAAACACCATATATTTT CASSLRGESSGNTIYF . TRBV5-1 . TRBJ1-3
TGCGCCAGCAGCTTGGGACAGGATGTTGAGCAGTTCTTC CASSLGQDVEQFF . TRBV5-1 . TRBJ2-1
TGTGCCAGCAGCAAAGTCAACAGGGGGCAATGGCAGCCCCAGCATTTT CASSKVNRGQWQPQHF . TRBV21-1 once TRBJ1-5
TGTGCCAGCAGTTTCTCCGGACAGGGGGCTGGAAACACCATATATTTT CASSFSGQGAGNTIYF TRBD1 TRBV27 . TRBJ1-3
TGTGCGTGGGGGTCGACTAATGAAAAACTGTTTTTT CAWGSTNEKLFF . TRBV30 . TRBJ1-4
TGTGCCACCAGTGGAGTGGACACTATCAATCAGCCCCAGCATTTT CATSGVDTINQPQHF . TRBV24-1 once TRBJ1-5
TGCAGTGCTAACGAGGAGCAGTACTTC CSANEEQYF . TRBV20-1 . TRBJ2-7
TGCAGCGTTGCCCGGGACAGTTCAATGAACACTGAAGCTTTCTTT CSVARDSSMNTEAFF TRBD1 TRBV29-1 . TRBJ1-1
TGTGCCAGCTCACCTGGGACAGGGCACAGCTACACCTTC CASSPGTGHSYTF TRBD1 TRBV18 . TRBJ1-2
TGTGCCAGCTCGGCAACTAGCGGGAGGAGCACAGATACGCAGTATTTT CASSATSGRSTDTQYF TRBD2 TRBV18 few TRBJ2-3
TGTGCCAGCTCACCTTTACAGACAGCGGGCACTGAAGCTTTCTTT CASSPLQTAGTEAFF . TRBV18 . TRBJ1-1
TGTGCCAGCAGCTTATCACCTACGAACACCGGGGAGCTGTTTTTT CASSLSPTNTGELFF . TRBV7-2 . TRBJ2-2
TGTGCCAGCGGGACAGGGGTGTCACCCCTCCACTTT CASGTGVSPLHF . TRBV21-1 . TRBJ1-6
TGTGCCAGCAGCGTAGGGCCTCTAGCGGGTGCTACCGGGGAGCTGTTTTTT CASSVGPLAGATGELFF TRBD2 TRBV9 . TRBJ2-2
TGTGCCAGCTCACCACCTTCCGGTAGCACAGATACGCAGTATTTT CASSPPSGSTDTQYF . TRBV18 . TRBJ2-3
TGTGCCAGTAGTATCGGGACTAGAGACACAGATACGCAGTATTTT CASSIGTRDTDTQYF TRBD2 TRBV19 . TRBJ2-3
TGTGCCAGTCTTCCCACGGGACAGCACTATGGCTACACCTTC CASLPTGQHYGYTF TRBD1 TRBV2 . TRBJ1-2
TGTGCCAGCAGCCCTGGACAAACGATCCGGCAGTACTTC CASSPGQTIRQYF . TRBV7-9 . TRBJ2-7
TGCGCCAGCAGCCCCCGGGACAGGGGACTAGATGGCTACACCTTC CASSPRDRGLDGYTF TRBD1 TRBV5-1 . TRBJ1-2
TGTGCCGCAAAAGGTGGCAGGGGGCGGGGTGGCTACACCTTC CAAKGGRGRGGYTF TRBD1 TRBV30 . TRBJ1-2
TGTGCTAGTGGTTTGGGTAGCGGGGGGACCACAGATACGCAGTATTTT CASGLGSGGTTDTQYF TRBD2 TRBV12-5 . TRBJ2-3
TGTGCCAGCAGTCTCCTTGGGACAGGCGATGGCTACACCTTC CASSLLGTGDGYTF TRBD1 TRBV27 . TRBJ1-2
TGTGCCAGCAGGTCGGGGGGGGAGCAGCCCCAGCATTTT CASRSGGEQPQHF . TRBV2 . TRBJ1-5
TGTGCCAGTAGTATTCACGGCTCTGGGGCCAACGTCCTGACTTTC CASSIHGSGANVLTF . TRBV19 . TRBJ2-6
TGTGCCAGCAGCCACCGGGACAGGGAGGATACGCAGTATTTT CASSHRDREDTQYF TRBD1 TRBV3-1/TRBV3-2 few TRBJ2-3
TGTGCCAGCACTTTCGGGACAGGGGGAGAGGGCTACACCTTC CASTFGTGGEGYTF TRBD1 TRBV2 . TRBJ1-2
TGTGCCAGCAGCCCAGACAGGGGCCAAGAGACCCAGTACTTC CASSPDRGQETQYF TRBD1 TRBV7-2 . TRBJ2-5
TGCGCCAGCAGCTTGGAGGGCCCCAGGGAATATGGCTACACCTTC CASSLEGPREYGYTF . TRBV5-1 . TRBJ1-2